Given below is one T cell receptor (beta chain) in context. Its antigen is as yet unknown. This sample stems from a study of T-cell memory formation after mild COVID-19. TCRdb called the 5' RACE reads again in MiXCR, with one record for every CDR3 protein. The data hold under 300,000 distinct CDR3 sequences, with approximately 9% observed a single time. General study points: The authors left the SARS-CoV-2 specificity of second-wave clones peaking on day 37 unconfirmed. Clones which contracted sat mainly in CM and EM if CD4+, and in EMRA if CD8+. Some SARS-CoV-2-responding clones were already detected in memory before infection.

The germline V and J ends were trimmed by 4 bases and 10 bases, with 12 bases remaining between them. The CDR3 loop spans 12 amino acids. Looked up from germline, CDR1 is SGHNT and CDR2 is YYREEE (reference sequence). Sample: PBMCs or a T cell subset sorted from them (not recorded which). The source is a man between 18 and 29 years old who had mild COVID-19 (a few samples of this study predate the infection). Cell type and time point are not known. The chain uses TRBV5-4 and TRBJ2-1; D gene unclear. CDR3 sequence (DNA): TGTGCCAGCAGCAAGATAAGGGCGGAGCAGTTCTTC. Its translation: CASSKIRAEQFF.